Listed below are T cell receptor beta chains from one sample, sequenced in a study of graft-versus-host responses after intestinal transplantation. Clones were read by immunoSEQ multiplex PCR, and TCRdb kept only the in-frame ones, dropping some. The table lists about 7,400 clones, 69% of them singletons, with around 19% in the top ten. Source: ileum tissue, taken approximately 8 months after intestinal transplantation. Source of these receptors: a human patient who received an intestinal transplant, so some T cells may come from the graft donor. CDR3s leave out the opening cysteine and the closing phenylalanine or tryptophan. The D gene is left open where the match is weak.

>TRBD2|TRBV7-9|TRBJ2-3
ASSSRLGREWGADTQY
>TRBD2|TRBV27|TRBJ2-1
ASSLSVSSGGSYNEQF
>TRBD1|TRBV11-2|TRBJ2-7
ASSPRDRHYEQY
>TRBD2|TRBV28|TRBJ2-1
ASSFEVGDSGGPFGEQF
>.|TRBV4-1|TRBJ1-1
ASSHAQLEAGTKDEAF
>.|TRBV25-1|TRBJ1-5
ASSEKGGNQPQH
>TRBD1|TRBV18|TRBJ1-5
ASSDRGQPQH
>TRBD2|TRBV5-1|TRBJ2-1
ASWGLAGGPGDEQF
>.|TRBV6-4|TRBJ2-5
ASSEQGGMETQY
>TRBD1|TRBV28|TRBJ1-2
ASSFRDRGYYGYT
>TRBD1|TRBV28|TRBJ1-5
AVGGGNQPQH
>.|TRBV6-1|TRBJ2-1
ASLAGSSYNEQF
>.|TRBV5-8|TRBJ1-1
ASSRARVLNTEAF
>.|TRBV7-9|TRBJ2-5
ASSYGGPQETQY
>TRBD2|TRBV19|TRBJ2-3
ASSTNLAGAGDTQY
>.|TRBV7-2|TRBJ2-5
ASSFGGPQETQY
>.|TRBV5-1|TRBJ2-3
ASSPPSGGGTDTQY
>TRBD1|TRBV5-4|TRBJ1-2
ASSQDVGDRATLYGYT
>TRBD1|TRBV10-3|TRBJ1-5
AISELGGGSNQPQH
>TRBD2|TRBV14|TRBJ2-1
ASSQYKGLAGGNEQF
>.|TRBV5-1|TRBJ2-3
ASSFQGTDTQY
>.|TRBV7-9|TRBJ1-3
ASSSRAGPSSGNTIY
>TRBD2|TRBV18|TRBJ2-5
ASSPQRAGSQETQY
>.|TRBV27|TRBJ2-7
ASKLGWRYGYEQY
>.|TRBV7-3|TRBJ2-2
ASSFWGQGTGELF
>.|TRBV18|TRBJ2-2
ASSPRDRNTGELF
>.|TRBV6-8|TRBJ2-5
ASSADNQETQY
>TRBD2|TRBV28|TRBJ2-1
ASSSPSGGNSYNEQF
>.|TRBV4-2|TRBJ1-5
ASSLRGPIYSNQPQH
>.|TRBV10-1|TRBJ2-3
ASSRDLSSTDTQY
>.|TRBV6-5|TRBJ1-1
ASSYSKNTEAF
>.|TRBV6-5|TRBJ1-1
ASSYAGKRTEAF
>.|TRBV7-9|TRBJ1-1
ASSLKRENTEAF
>TRBD2|TRBV5-6|TRBJ2-5
ASSPVAGAQETQY
>.|TRBV27|TRBJ1-5
ASSGLPGGQPQH
>.|TRBV16|TRBJ2-5
ASSQLGPQSYQETQY
>.|TRBV10-1|TRBJ2-6
ASSRWLRIAQSRANVLT
>.|TRBV19|TRBJ1-3
ASSMASPAGNTIY
>.|TRBV28|TRBJ2-1
ASSLTSNNEQF
>.|TRBV4-2|TRBJ1-5
ASSQEKGRVNQPQH
>TRBD1|TRBV7-3|TRBJ2-2
ASTWAGGVPGELF
>.|TRBV7-9|TRBJ2-5
ASSLLRHPYQETQY
>.|TRBV7-8|TRBJ2-7
ASSETRTEQY
>TRBD1|TRBV7-9|TRBJ2-6
ASSSQGTGFSGANVLT
>.|TRBV7-6|TRBJ2-1
ASSLAQGEQF
>.|TRBV6-5|TRBJ2-5
ASSYGGGYQETQY
>TRBD2|TRBV5-1|TRBJ2-5
ASSSPGGSSGGPQETQY
>.|TRBV5-6|TRBJ1-5
ASSSSGFGGNQPQH
>.|TRBV4-2|TRBJ2-2
ASSPENTGELF
>TRBD1|TRBV5-5|TRBJ2-5
ASSSGGQAAIETQY
>TRBD2|TRBV19|TRBJ2-1
ASSIIPLAGGRGHNEQF
>.|TRBV5-4|TRBJ1-5
ASSLMGQPQH
>.|TRBV13|TRBJ2-3
ASSPRLGTDTQY
>TRBD1|TRBV7-9|TRBJ2-2
ASSSGQGRNTGELF
>TRBD2|TRBV28|TRBJ2-1
ASSLGGANYNEQF
>.|TRBV7-8|TRBJ1-1
ASSLSLGNEAF
>TRBD2|TRBV6-4|TRBJ2-1
ATRTSYNEQF